Described below is a single TCR beta chain sequence and its context. Its antigen is not identified. The data stem from a study of shared clonotypes between healthy human individuals. Study results and caveats: Across subsets, estimated richness was generally greater for naive than for memory populations.

TCRdb's copy holds only in-frame clones and misses some; the assay was immunoSEQ multiplex PCR. The repertoire consists of around 1,100,000 clones, with about 72% occurring once and the leading ten covering more than 0.85%. Germline trimming cut 6 bases from V and 2 bases from J; bases unmatched to any gene: 8. This CDR3 is built from 15 residues. Looked up from germline, CDR1 is LGHNA and CDR2 is YNFKEQ. Specimen: memory CD4+ T cells from PBMCs. Subset given: CD45RA-negative fraction. The origin of this receptor is a young man in good health. Some clones in this sample may be carry-over from other donors' samples. This sequence joins TRBV4-2 and TRBJ2-7; 9 positions match TRBD1. The CDR3 DNA follows: TGTGCCAGCAGTTTCCGGGACAGGGTTACCTACGAGCAGTACTTC. It is translated as CASSFRDRVTYEQYF.